The source of this T cell receptor beta chain is a study of blood T cell repertoires in COVID-19 (dated by TCRdb to about 2020). General notes on the study: Samples from collaborators originated in the United States, Italy and Spain and spanned both the acute and convalescent phases of COVID-19. The prospective study material was composed of cDNA or gDNA derived from T cells, B-cell-depleted T cells, or PBMCs. HLA class I and class II types, where available, came from metadata supplied by the sample provider rather than from assay-based typing. Sample metadata almost always included a de-identified subject ID, COVID-19 status, age in years and sex. Deeply sampled blood TCRbeta repertoires from subjects exposed to, actively infected with, or recovered from COVID-19 were included in the dataset. The repertoires were made available in a free public database intended to serve as a resource for research on the immune response to SARS-CoV-2. Samples came from the ongoing ImmuneRACE study (first 160 participants) plus 1,254 subjects from 6 global collaborators.

Broader findings and caveats from the paper: The amount of clinical and demographic metadata varied by source and participant and was provided uncurated.

At one collaborating source in Seattle, patients were enrolled during active infection and were followed longitudinally through the course of disease. The collaborating institutions used their own protocols to collect whole blood in K2EDTA tubes. For TCRbeta analysis, collaborators shipped samples as frozen whole blood, isolated PBMCs, or DNA extracted from either of those sample types. The CDR3, from cysteine to phenylalanine, totals 17 residues. The kept DNA is CDR3 alone, 51 bases in frame from the first base. From a lookup of the germline V gene (reference sequence), CDR1 and CDR2 are MNHEY and SMNVEV. The V and J ends are trimmed by 1 base and 1 base, leaving 14 bases between them. This clone turned up a few times. Its antigen has not been determined. No quality values exist for individual bases; no much larger clone is one base distant. TCRbeta CDR3 regions were amplified from genomic DNA using the immunoSEQ Assay, a bias-controlled multiplex PCR. Under the source paper's analysis protocol: The number of nucleated cells in each sample was estimated from the amplification of reference gene primers within the assay. Sequence reads were collapsed and filtered to measure the absolute abundance of every unique TCRbeta CDR3 rearrangement. For each sample, productive Simpson clonality was calculated as the square root of Simpson's diversity index across productive rearrangements. TCRdb obtained this table from immuneACCESS and retained in-frame rearrangements with V and J assigned. These tables miss some clones; where compared with another copy, unresolved V genes account for less than half of the shortfall, and the remainder is unexplained. V, J and clone size reflect that table, while D and trimming were determined from the DNA. This sample has under 200,000 clones in its table, and about 87% of those were observed once. Over 9% of the sample rests with the top ten.

The V and J genes are TRBV27 and TRBJ1-5; no D gene call is confident. Input material: peripheral blood. The origin of this receptor is a woman in her 70s with COVID-19, enrolled during active disease. The CDR3 protein: CASSLYPPRGSNQPQHF. The nucleotide sequence reads TGTGCCAGCAGTTTATACCCCCCTCGGGGAAGCAATCAGCCCCAGCATTTT.